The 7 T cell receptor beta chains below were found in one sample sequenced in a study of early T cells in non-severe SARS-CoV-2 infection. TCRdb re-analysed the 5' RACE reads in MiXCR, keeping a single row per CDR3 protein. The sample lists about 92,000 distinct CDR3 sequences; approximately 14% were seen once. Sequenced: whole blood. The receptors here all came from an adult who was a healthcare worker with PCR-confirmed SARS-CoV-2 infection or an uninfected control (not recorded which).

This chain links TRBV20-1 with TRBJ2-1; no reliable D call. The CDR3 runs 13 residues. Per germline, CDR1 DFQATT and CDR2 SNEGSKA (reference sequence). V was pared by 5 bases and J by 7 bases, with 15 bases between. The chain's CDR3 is CSAPGDSRNEQFF. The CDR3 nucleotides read TGCAGTGCTCCTGGGGATTCTAGGAATGAGCAGTTCTTC.

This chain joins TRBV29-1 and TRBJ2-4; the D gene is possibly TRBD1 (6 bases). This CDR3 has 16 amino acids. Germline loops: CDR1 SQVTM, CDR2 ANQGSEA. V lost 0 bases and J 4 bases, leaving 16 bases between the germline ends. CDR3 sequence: CSVEEASGTKKNIQYF. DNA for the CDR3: TGCAGCGTTGAAGAAGCCTCCGGGACAAAAAAAAACATTCAGTACTTC.

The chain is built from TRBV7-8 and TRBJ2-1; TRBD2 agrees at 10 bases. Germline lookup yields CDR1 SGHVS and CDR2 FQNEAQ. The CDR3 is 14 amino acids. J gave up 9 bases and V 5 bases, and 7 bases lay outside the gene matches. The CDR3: CASSGASGSGEQFF. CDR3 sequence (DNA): TGTGCCAGCAGCGGAGCTAGCGGGAGCGGTGAGCAGTTCTTC. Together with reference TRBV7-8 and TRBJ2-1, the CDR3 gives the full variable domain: GAGVSQSPRYKVAKRGQDVALRCDPISGHVSLFWYQQALGQGPEFLTYFQNEAQLDKSGLPSDRFFAERPEGSVSTLKIQRTQQEDSAVYLCASSGASGSGEQFFGPGTRLTVL.

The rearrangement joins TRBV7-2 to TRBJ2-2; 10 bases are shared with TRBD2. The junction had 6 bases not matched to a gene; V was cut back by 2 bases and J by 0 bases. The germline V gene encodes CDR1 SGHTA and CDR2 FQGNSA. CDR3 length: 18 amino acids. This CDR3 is CASSLLLAGITNTGELFF. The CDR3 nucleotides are TGTGCCAGCAGCTTACTACTAGCGGGAATAACGAACACCGGGGAGCTGTTTTTT.

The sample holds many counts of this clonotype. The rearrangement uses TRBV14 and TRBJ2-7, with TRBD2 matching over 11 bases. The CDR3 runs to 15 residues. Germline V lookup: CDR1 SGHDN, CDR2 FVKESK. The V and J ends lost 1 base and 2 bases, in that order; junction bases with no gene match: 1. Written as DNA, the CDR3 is TGTGCCAGCAGCCAAGGACTAGCGGGGACCTACGAGCAGTACTTC. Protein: CASSQGLAGTYEQYF.

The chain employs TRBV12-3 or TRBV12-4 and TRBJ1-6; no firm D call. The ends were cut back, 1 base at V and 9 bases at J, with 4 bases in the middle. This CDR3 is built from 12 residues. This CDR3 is CASSLGGSPLHF. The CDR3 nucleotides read TGTGCCAGCAGTTTAGGAGGTTCACCCCTCCACTTT.

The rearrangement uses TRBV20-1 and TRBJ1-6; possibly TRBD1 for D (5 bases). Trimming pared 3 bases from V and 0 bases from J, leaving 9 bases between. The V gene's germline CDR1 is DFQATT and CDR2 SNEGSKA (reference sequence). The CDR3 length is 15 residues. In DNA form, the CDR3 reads TGCAGTGCTAGTGCAGGGAGCTCCTATAATTCACCCCTCCACTTT. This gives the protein CSASAGSSYNSPLHF.